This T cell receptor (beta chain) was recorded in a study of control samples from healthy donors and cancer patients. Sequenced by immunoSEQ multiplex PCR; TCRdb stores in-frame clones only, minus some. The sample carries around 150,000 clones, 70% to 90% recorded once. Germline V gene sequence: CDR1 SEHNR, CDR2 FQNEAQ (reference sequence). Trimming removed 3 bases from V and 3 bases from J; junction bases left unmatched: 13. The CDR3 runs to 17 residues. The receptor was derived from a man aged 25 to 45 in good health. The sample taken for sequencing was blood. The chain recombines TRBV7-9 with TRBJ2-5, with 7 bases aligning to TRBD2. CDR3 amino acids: CASSLIGAFAGEETQYF. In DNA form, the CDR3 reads TGTGCCAGCAGCTTGATAGGGGCTTTCGCGGGAGAAGAGACCCAGTACTTC.